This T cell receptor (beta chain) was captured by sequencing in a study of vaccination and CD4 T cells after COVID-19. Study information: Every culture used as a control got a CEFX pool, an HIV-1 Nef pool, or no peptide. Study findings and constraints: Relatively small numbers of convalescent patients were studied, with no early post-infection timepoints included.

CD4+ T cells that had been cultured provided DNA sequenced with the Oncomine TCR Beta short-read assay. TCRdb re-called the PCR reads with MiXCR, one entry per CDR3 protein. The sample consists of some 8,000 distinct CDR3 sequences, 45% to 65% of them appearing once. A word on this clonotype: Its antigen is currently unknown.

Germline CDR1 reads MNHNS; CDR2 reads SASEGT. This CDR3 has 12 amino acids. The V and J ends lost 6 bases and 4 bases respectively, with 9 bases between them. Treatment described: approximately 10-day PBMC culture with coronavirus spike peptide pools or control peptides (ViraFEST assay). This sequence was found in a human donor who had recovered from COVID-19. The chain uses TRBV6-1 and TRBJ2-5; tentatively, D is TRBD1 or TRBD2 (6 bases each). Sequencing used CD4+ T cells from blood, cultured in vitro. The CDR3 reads CASREGGETQYF. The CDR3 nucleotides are TGTGCCAGCAGGGAGGGGGGAGAGACCCAGTACTTC.